Listed here are 6 T cell receptor beta chains from one sample, sequenced in a study of T cell responses to AZD1222 COVID-19 vaccine (dated by TCRdb to the early 2020s). This specimen's time point label, interpreted: baseline before first vaccination. Receptors were amplified or captured by the immunoSEQ multiplex PCR assay. TCRdb retrieved this table from immuneACCESS and kept in-frame rearrangements only. Not all clones are present; in checked studies, unresolved V genes account for under half, and no reason is known for the remainder. For this sample there are about 150,000 clones; about nine tenths appear just once. The ten largest clonotypes hold approximately 1.8% of the sample. Sequenced material: peripheral blood, taken on day 0 of AZD1222 vaccination. The receptors here all came from an adult in good health.

V usage is TRBV7-2 and J usage is TRBJ2-1; TRBD2 might be the D (6 bases). Trimming stripped 5 bases from V and 2 bases from J, with 19 bases between. Per the germline V gene, CDR1 is SGHTA and CDR2 is FQGNSA. The CDR3 sequence is 17 residues long. CDR3 coding DNA: TGTGCCAGCAGCCCCCAGACTAGAATGGGGCCCTACAATGAGCAGTTCTTC. Residues: CASSPQTRMGPYNEQFF. The variable domain in full, with the rest retrieved from reference TRBV7-2 and TRBJ2-1, is GAGVSQSPSNKVTEKGKDVELRCDPISGHTALYWYRQSLGQGLEFLIYFQGNSAPDKSGLPSDRFSAERTGGSVSTLTIQRTQQEDSAVYLCASSPQTRMGPYNEQFFGPGTRLTVL.

The chain employs TRBV15 and TRBJ2-5, with 7 positions matching TRBD1. V trimming: 5 bases; J trimming: 4 bases; junction bases outside the gene matches: 4. The CDR3 sequence is 13 residues long. Germline loops: CDR1 LNHNV, CDR2 YYDKDF (reference sequence). CDR3 protein: CATSRTGLETQYF. Written as DNA, the CDR3 is TGTGCCACCAGCCGGACAGGCTTAGAGACCCAGTACTTC.

The rearrangement links TRBV28 to TRBJ2-3; TRBD2 matches at 9 bases. The CDR3 consists of 16 residues. Germline-derived CDR1 and CDR2 are MDHEN and SYDVKM. J gave up 0 bases and V 3 bases, and 4 bases lay outside the gene matches. CDR3 region: CASSLGSGRSTDTQYF. In DNA form, the CDR3 reads TGTGCCAGCAGTTTGGGTAGCGGGAGAAGCACAGATACGCAGTATTTT.

This clone showed up just once. The chain recombines TRBV14 with TRBJ1-2, with TRBD1 identical over 7 bases. From germline, CDR1 is SGHDN and CDR2 FVKESK. The CDR3 consists of 18 residues. Trimming took 2 bases from V and 6 from J; bases not matched to a gene: 18. CDR3 loop: CASSQTRPSAGGIDGYTF. CDR3 DNA sequence: TGTGCCAGCAGCCAAACCCGCCCTTCAGCAGGGGGGATTGATGGCTACACCTTC.

The chain carries TRBV10-3 and TRBJ1-2, with D possibly matching TRBD1 (6 bases). The V gene's germline CDR1 is ENHRY and CDR2 SYGVKD. The germline V and J ends were trimmed by 1 base and 2 bases, with 11 bases remaining between them. CDR3 length equals 15 residues. The CDR3 here is CAISEYTTGNYGYTF. In DNA form, the CDR3 reads TGTGCCATCAGTGAGTACACAACAGGGAACTATGGCTACACCTTC.

The chain employs TRBV6-2 or TRBV6-3 and TRBJ2-7; 7 bases align to TRBD1. The germline gives CDR1 MNHEY, CDR2 SVGEGT. The CDR3 length is 19 residues. Trimming at V came to 2 bases and at J to 6 bases, leaving 22 bases not matched to a gene. CDR3 region: CASSYGTAQTNLGMFEQYF. CDR3 coding DNA: TGTGCCAGCAGTTACGGGACAGCCCAAACCAATTTGGGAATGTTCGAGCAGTACTTC.